The 21 T cell receptor beta chains presented below share a single source sample, sequenced in a study of cytomegalovirus exposure and HLA in healthy donors. The PCR used 60 Vbeta and 13 Jbeta primers. Clones were read by immunoSEQ multiplex PCR, and TCRdb kept only the in-frame ones, dropping some. The data contain about 180,000 clones, over 80% of them singletons. Sequencing was done on a sample of PBMCs. The receptors derive from a man aged 35 to 55 in good health and CMV-seronegative.

This chain joins TRBV7-2 and TRBJ2-7, with 12 bases that match TRBD2. The V segment lost 7 bases and the J segment 4 bases; nucleotides outside the gene matches: 11. CDR1 is SGHTA and CDR2 is FQGNSA in the germline V gene. The CDR3 loop spans 16 amino acids. CDR3 loop: CASTSSPGTSGYEQYF. DNA of the CDR3: TGTGCCAGCACCTCGTCCCCCGGGACTAGCGGGTACGAGCAGTACTTC.

V gene TRBV7-6 combines with J gene TRBJ2-1; 7 nucleotides agree with TRBD1. Per the germline V gene, CDR1 is SGHVS and CDR2 is FNYEAQ. The junction had 20 bases not matched to a gene; V was cut back by 5 bases and J by 7 bases. The CDR3 is 18 residues long. In nucleotides, the CDR3 is TGTGCCAGCAGCCTGAATCCCTCGACAGGGATATTATCGAATGAGCAGTTCTTC. This translates into CASSLNPSTGILSNEQFF.

The rearrangement uses TRBV7-2 and TRBJ2-7; possibly TRBD2 for D (6 bases). Trimming pared 2 bases from V and 0 bases from J, leaving 11 bases between. Per the germline V gene, CDR1 is SGHTA and CDR2 is FQGNSA. This CDR3 is built from 15 residues. The CDR3 nucleotides are TGTGCCAGCAGCTTACGTGCGGGGAGCTCCTACGAGCAGTACTTC. It yields the protein CASSLRAGSSYEQYF.

The chain has TRBV5-1 and TRBJ1-4, with D tentatively TRBD1 (5 bases). The germline V gene has CDR1 SGHRS and CDR2 YFSETQ. Trimming pared 0 bases from V and 7 bases from J, leaving 13 bases between. The CDR3 runs to 15 residues. This chain's CDR3 is CASSLGREDSEKLFF. Written as DNA, the CDR3 is TGCGCCAGCAGCTTGGGCAGGGAGGATAGTGAAAAACTGTTTTTT.

In its sample, this clone was seen a few times. This chain uses TRBV7-9 with TRBJ1-1, with D perhaps matching TRBD1 (5 bases). The CDR3 covers 15 residues. The germline gives CDR1 SEHNR, CDR2 FQNEAQ (reference sequence). Trimming took off 0 bases at V and 0 bases at J, with 8 bases between the two ends. The CDR3 here is CASSLAGALNTEAFF. The CDR3 DNA sequence: TGTGCCAGCAGCTTAGCAGGGGCCCTGAACACTGAAGCTTTCTTT.

The chain has TRBV30 and TRBJ2-7, with 9 nucleotides matching TRBD2. The CDR3 consists of 15 residues. Germline lookup yields CDR1 GTSNPN and CDR2 SVGIG (reference sequence). The V and J ends lost 3 bases and 7 bases, in that order; junction bases with no gene match: 13. CDR3 DNA sequence: TGTGCCTGGAGCCGGGCGGGGGGGCTCCATGGGGAGCAGTACTTC. Translated: CAWSRAGGLHGEQYF.

The CDR3 reads CASSVDRAVTEAFF. CDR3 in DNA: TGTGCCAGCAGTGTAGACAGGGCGGTAACTGAAGCTTTCTTT. V gene TRBV2 combines with J gene TRBJ1-1; 7 bases are a match to TRBD1. The CDR3 spans 14 residues. Germline V CDR1 and CDR2: SNHLY, FYNNEI. Losses at the gene ends were 4 bases for V and 5 bases for J; bases not matched to a gene: 7.

This chain joins TRBV4-2 and TRBJ2-1, with 7 positions matching TRBD1. Germline loops: CDR1 LGHNA, CDR2 YNFKEQ. The CDR3 has 13 residues. Unmatched junction bases numbered 5, after V lost 3 bases and J lost 9 bases. The CDR3 bases are TGTGCCAGCAGCCAGGGACAGTTCTTTGAGCAGTTCTTC. Translated, it gives CASSQGQFFEQFF.

The V call is TRBV19, the J call TRBJ2-3; a weak D match, TRBD1 (6 bases). The germline gives CDR1 LNHDA, CDR2 SQIVND (reference sequence). Trimming left V 5 bases short and J 2 bases short, with 17 bases between. This CDR3 is 16 amino acids long. The CDR3, as DNA: TGTGCCAGTAGTGATTGGGGGCAGCCCAACACAGATACGCAGTATTTT. This encodes CASSDWGQPNTDTQYF.

The rearrangement links TRBV6-1 to TRBJ2-7; TRBD2 matches 12 bases. This CDR3 has 14 amino acids. V lost 2 bases, J lost 8 bases, and 4 bases stayed unmatched. Germline-derived CDR1 and CDR2 are MNHNS and SASEGT. The CDR3 loop reads CASSESSGGAKQYF. The DNA for the CDR3 is TGTGCCAGCAGTGAATCTAGCGGGGGGGCTAAGCAGTACTTC.

The V gene is TRBV11-2, the J gene TRBJ1-5, with 9 bases fitting TRBD1. Germline V gene lookup returns CDR1 SGHAT and CDR2 FQNNGV. The junction had 7 bases not matched to a gene; V was cut back by 1 base and J by 3 bases. The CDR3 covers 17 residues. The CDR3 spells CASSLGVGQGSNQPQHF. The CDR3, as DNA: TGTGCCAGCAGCTTAGGGGTAGGACAGGGGTCCAATCAGCCCCAGCATTTT.

CDR3 loop: CASSPPYGNYGYTF. The CDR3, as DNA: TGTGCCAGCTCACCACCGTACGGGAACTATGGCTACACCTTC. The chain carries TRBV18 and TRBJ1-2; D gene uncertain. V was cut by 0 bases and J by 2 bases, with 7 bases left in between. CDR1 is KGHSH, CDR2 LQKENI, per germline. There are 14 residues in the CDR3.

The chain has TRBV4-3 and TRBJ1-2, with D maybe TRBD1 (5 bases). CDR1 LGHNA and CDR2 YSLEER come from the germline V gene. V lost 0 bases, J lost 3 bases, and 11 bases lay in between. This CDR3 comprises 15 residues. The CDR3: CASSQDRAGYYGYTF. In DNA form, the CDR3 reads TGCGCCAGCAGCCAAGATAGGGCAGGGTACTATGGCTACACCTTC.

The chain couples TRBV6-6 to TRBJ2-3; no definite D call. The V end was cut by 8 bases, the J end by 0 bases, with 9 bases between. This CDR3 region has 13 residues. Germline assignment: CDR1 MNHNY and CDR2 SVGAGI (reference sequence). This CDR3 is CASLQASTDTQYF. The DNA for the CDR3 is TGTGCCAGCCTTCAGGCTAGCACAGATACGCAGTATTTT.

CDR3: CASSYGTGGVQPQHF. CDR3 DNA: TGCGCCAGCAGCTACGGGACAGGGGGCGTTCAGCCCCAGCATTTT. The chain combines TRBV4-3 with TRBJ1-5; 12 positions agree with TRBD1. The V segment lost 5 bases and the J segment 6 bases; nucleotides outside the gene matches: 5. This CDR3 is 15 amino acids long. Germline V gene lookup returns CDR1 LGHNA and CDR2 YSLEER.

The J gene is TRBJ2-7, the V gene TRBV28; TRBD2 aligns across 8 bases. The junction had 8 bases not matched to a gene; V was cut back by 6 bases and J by 1 base. The CDR3 consists of 15 residues. Per the germline V gene, CDR1 is MDHEN and CDR2 is SYDVKM. CDR3 nucleotide sequence: TGTGCCAGCAGCGTGGGAGCGGGAGAGTCCTACGAGCAGTACTTC. Its protein is CASSVGAGESYEQYF.

The V call is TRBV5-1, the J call TRBJ2-1, with 10 nucleotides matching TRBD2. CDR1 and CDR2 (germline): SGHRS, YFSETQ. V was pared by 6 bases and J by 4 bases, with 4 bases of the junction left unmatched. This CDR3 has 14 residues. This chain's CDR3 is CASKTSGTYNEQFF. The CDR3 coding sequence is TGCGCCAGCAAAACTAGCGGGACTTACAATGAGCAGTTCTTC.

The CDR3 DNA follows: TGCGCCAGCACCCCGGGGGGTGCTGACTACAATGAGCAGTTCTTC. Protein: CASTPGGADYNEQFF. V is TRBV5-1 and J is TRBJ2-1; 7 nucleotides match TRBD2. Germline CDR1 is SGHRS and CDR2 is YFSETQ. This CDR3 region has 15 residues. V was pared by 6 bases and J by 3 bases, with 9 bases of the junction left unmatched.

The V gene is TRBV27, the J gene TRBJ2-7; 9 bases match TRBD1. CDR3 length: 14 residues. Trimming at V came to 8 bases and at J to 1 base, leaving 6 bases not matched to a gene. Germline CDR1 MNHEY, CDR2 SMNVEV (reference sequence). CDR3 residues: CASGWTGASYEQYF. For the CDR3, the DNA is TGTGCCAGCGGATGGACAGGGGCTTCCTACGAGCAGTACTTC.

This rearrangement joins TRBV28 to TRBJ2-3; D not certain. The germline V gene encodes CDR1 MDHEN and CDR2 SYDVKM. This CDR3 has 14 residues. Trimming removed 5 bases from V and 1 base from J, with 10 bases in between. The CDR3 nucleotides are TGTGCCAGCAGTCCCGATGCGGGCACAGATACGCAGTATTTT. Translation gives CASSPDAGTDTQYF.

CDR3 in amino acids: CAWSTGTSGGLEQYF. The CDR3 coding sequence is TGTGCCTGGAGTACCGGGACTAGCGGGGGACTTGAGCAGTACTTC. The V gene is TRBV30, the J gene TRBJ2-7; 14 nucleotides agree with TRBD2. The CDR3 contains 15 residues. The germline V gene encodes CDR1 GTSNPN and CDR2 SVGIG (reference sequence). V lost 2 bases, J lost 7 bases, and 7 bases stayed unmatched.